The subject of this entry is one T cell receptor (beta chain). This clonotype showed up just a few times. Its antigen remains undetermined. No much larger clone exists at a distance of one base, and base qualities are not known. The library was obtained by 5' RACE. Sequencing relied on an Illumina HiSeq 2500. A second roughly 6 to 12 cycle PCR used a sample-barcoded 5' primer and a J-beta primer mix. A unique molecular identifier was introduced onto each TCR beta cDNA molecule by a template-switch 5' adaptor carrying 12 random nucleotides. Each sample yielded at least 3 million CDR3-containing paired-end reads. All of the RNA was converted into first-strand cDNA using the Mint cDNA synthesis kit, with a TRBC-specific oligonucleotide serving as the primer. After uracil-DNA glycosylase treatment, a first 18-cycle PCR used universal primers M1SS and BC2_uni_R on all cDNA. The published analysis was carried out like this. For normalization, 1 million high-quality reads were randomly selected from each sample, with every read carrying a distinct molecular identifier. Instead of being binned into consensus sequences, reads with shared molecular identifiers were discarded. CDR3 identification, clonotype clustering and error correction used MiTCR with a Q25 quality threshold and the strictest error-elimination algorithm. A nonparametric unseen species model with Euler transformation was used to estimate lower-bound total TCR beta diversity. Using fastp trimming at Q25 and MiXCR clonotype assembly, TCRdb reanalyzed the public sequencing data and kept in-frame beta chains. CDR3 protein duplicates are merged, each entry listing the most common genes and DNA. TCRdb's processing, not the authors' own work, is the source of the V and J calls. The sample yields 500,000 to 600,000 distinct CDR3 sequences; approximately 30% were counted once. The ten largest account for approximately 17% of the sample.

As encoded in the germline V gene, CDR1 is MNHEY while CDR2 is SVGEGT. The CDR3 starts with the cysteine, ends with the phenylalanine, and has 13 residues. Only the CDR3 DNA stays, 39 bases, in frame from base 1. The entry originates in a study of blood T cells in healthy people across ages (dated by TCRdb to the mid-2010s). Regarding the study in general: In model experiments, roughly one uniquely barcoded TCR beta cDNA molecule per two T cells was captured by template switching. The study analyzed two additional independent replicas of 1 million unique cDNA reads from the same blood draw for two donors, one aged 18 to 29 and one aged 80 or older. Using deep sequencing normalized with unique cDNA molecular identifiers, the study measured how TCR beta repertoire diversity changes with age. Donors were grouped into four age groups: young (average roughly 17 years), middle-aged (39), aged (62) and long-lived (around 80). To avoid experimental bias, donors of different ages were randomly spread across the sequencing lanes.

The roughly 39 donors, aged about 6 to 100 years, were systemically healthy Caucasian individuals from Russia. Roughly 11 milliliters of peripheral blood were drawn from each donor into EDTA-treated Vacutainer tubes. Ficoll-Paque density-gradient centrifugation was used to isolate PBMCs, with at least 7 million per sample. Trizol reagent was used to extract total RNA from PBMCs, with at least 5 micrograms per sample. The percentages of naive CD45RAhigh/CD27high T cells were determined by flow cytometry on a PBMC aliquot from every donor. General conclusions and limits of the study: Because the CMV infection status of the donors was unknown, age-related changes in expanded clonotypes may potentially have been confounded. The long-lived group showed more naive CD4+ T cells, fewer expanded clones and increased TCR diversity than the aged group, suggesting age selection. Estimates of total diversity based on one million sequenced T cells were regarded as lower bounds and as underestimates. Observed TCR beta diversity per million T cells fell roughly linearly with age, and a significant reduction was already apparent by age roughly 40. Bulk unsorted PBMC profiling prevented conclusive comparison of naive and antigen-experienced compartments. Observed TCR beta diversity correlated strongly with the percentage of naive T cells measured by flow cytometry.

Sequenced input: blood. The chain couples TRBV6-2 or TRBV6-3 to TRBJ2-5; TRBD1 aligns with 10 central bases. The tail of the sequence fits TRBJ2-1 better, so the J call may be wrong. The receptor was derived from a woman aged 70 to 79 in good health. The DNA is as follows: TGTGCCAGCAGTCGACAGGGGGCGAATGAGCAGTTCTTC. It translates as CASSRQGANEQFF.